Here is one TCR beta chain with its context. Its antigen is unidentified. This specimen comes from a study of T-cell memory formation after mild COVID-19. Study-level findings and limits: Mainly CM and EM harbored the contracting CD4+ clones; mainly EMRA harbored the CD8+ ones.

5'RACE, which relied on constant-segment primers, yielded TCR alpha and TCR beta cDNA libraries carrying sample barcodes and UMIs. MiXCR, run by TCRdb on the 5' RACE reads, gives a single entry per CDR3 protein. This table has fewer than 600,000 distinct CDR3 sequences, less than 25% appearing once. Sequencing was performed on PBMCs or a T cell subset sorted from them (not recorded which). This TCR was sampled from an adult woman who had mild COVID-19 (a few samples of this study predate the infection). Cell type and time point are not known.

The CDR3 reads CASKGRAYEQYF. The CDR3 DNA follows: TGTGCCAGCAAGGGCCGGGCCTACGAGCAGTACTTC. V usage is TRBV6-2 or TRBV6-3 and J usage is TRBJ2-7; D ambiguous. The germline V and J ends were trimmed by 7 bases and 2 bases, with 9 bases remaining between them. Germline V CDR1 and CDR2: MNHEY, SVGEGT. The length of the CDR3 is 12 residues.